A single TCR beta chain is shown here with its context. Since the CDR3 does not end with the conserved phenylalanine or tryptophan, this likely comes from a read error. This record belongs to a study of patients and donors after allogeneic stem cell transplantation. TCRdb re-derived calls from the RT-PCR reads in MiXCR, one entry per CDR3 protein. Of 900,000 to 1,000,000 distinct CDR3 sequences listed, approximately 18% are singletons. This CDR3 has 14 amino acids. The V and J ends lost 7 bases and 1 base, in that order; junction bases with no gene match: 6. Germline values: CDR1 ENHRY, CDR2 SYGVKD. The V and J genes are TRBV10-3 and TRBJ1-1, with 7 bases fitting TRBD1. The TCR was taken from a human donor who was either an allogeneic HSCT recipient or a stem cell or donor lymphocyte infusion donor (not recorded which). It is not recorded whose cells these are; they may come from a transplant donor. Sequencing was performed on blood, either unsorted or a sorted T cell fraction (not recorded which). The CDR3 DNA sequence: TGTGCCATCACTTCGGACAGGAGGAACACTGAAGCTTTCCTT. This translates into CAITSDRRNTEAFL.